What follows are 23 T cell receptor beta chains derived from one specimen sequenced in a study of Graves' ophthalmopathy and Graves' hyperthyroidism (dated by TCRdb to 2016 to 2019). Sequencing used an Illumina HiSeq 2000. TCR beta CDR3 regions were amplified from RNA transcripts for repertoire sequencing. The first round of RT-PCR was done with HTBI primers and the Qiagen OneStep RT-PCR kit, and was followed by a second round of multiplex PCR, then size selection and purification. The public sequencing data were trimmed at Q25 with fastp and processed into clonotypes with MiXCR by TCRdb, which kept only in-frame beta chains. Under each unique CDR3 protein, matching rows form one entry showing the most common genes and DNA. The sample table shows hundreds of thousands of distinct CDR3 sequences, and 20% to 25% are seen once. About 6.6% of the sample comes from the top ten. Material for sequencing was peripheral blood. These receptors were collected from a young woman with stable Graves' hyperthyroidism. Some clones in this sample may be carry-over from other donors' samples. Donor details come from another sample of the same person, matched by shared clones.

This clonotype was picked up many times. The chain is built from TRBV12-3 or TRBV12-4 and TRBJ2-5, with TRBD2 identical over 15 bases. This CDR3 comprises 18 residues. The V segment lost 0 bases and the J segment 4 bases; nucleotides outside the gene matches: 6. The CDR3: CASSLASGLAGGRETQYF. The CDR3 bases are TGTGCCAGCAGTTTAGCGTCAGGACTAGCGGGGGGGCGAGAGACCCAGTACTTC.

The chain's CDR3 is CAGRTGGAIYEQYF. In nucleotides, the CDR3 is TGTGCCGGAAGGACAGGGGGCGCGATTTACGAGCAGTACTTC. This chain joins TRBV28 and TRBJ2-7; 11 bases are a match to TRBD1. After removal of 11 bases from V and 4 bases from J, the junction contained 10 bases not matched to a gene. CDR1 MDHEN and CDR2 SYDVKM come from the germline V gene. The CDR3 consists of 14 residues.

This clonotype was recorded many times. This sequence joins TRBV20-1 and TRBJ2-7; the D call may be TRBD1 or TRBD2 (5 bases each). Trimming took 5 bases from V and 7 from J, leaving 18 bases between them. Germline-derived CDR1 and CDR2 are DFQATT and SNEGSKA (reference sequence). The CDR3 has 13 amino acids. Written as DNA, the CDR3 is TGCAGTGCTGAGCCGAGCCGGGGCGGGGAGCAGTACTTC. Translated: CSAEPSRGGEQYF.

This clonotype was seen more than once but under ten times. V gene TRBV6-4 combines with J gene TRBJ2-7; no clear D. V was cut by 10 bases and J by 3 bases, with 10 bases left in between. From germline, CDR1 is MRHNA and CDR2 SNTAGT. The CDR3 consists of 11 residues. The CDR3 is CATLRDYEQYF. CDR3 nucleotides: TGTGCCACCTTAAGGGACTACGAGCAGTACTTC.

V is TRBV30 and J is TRBJ1-1; 11 bases line up with TRBD1. V dropped 1 base and J dropped 6; count of bases not matched to a gene: 7. Germline-derived CDR1 and CDR2 are GTSNPN and SVGIG (reference sequence). This CDR3 spans 15 amino acids. In DNA, the CDR3 is TGTGCCTGGAGTGCCAGTTGGACAGGGGGCTCTGAAGCTTTCTTT. Its protein is CAWSASWTGGSEAFF. Full variable domain (outside the CDR3, taken from reference TRBV30 and TRBJ1-1): SQTIHQWPATLVQPVGSPLSLECTVEGTSNPNLYWYRQAAGRGLQLLFYSVGIGQISSEVPQNLSASRPQDRQFILSSKKLLLSDSGFYLCAWSASWTGGSEAFFGQGTRLTVV.

This clonotype occurred a few times. The rearrangement joins TRBV12-3 or TRBV12-4 to TRBJ1-1; possible D gene TRBD1, 5 bases. This CDR3 comprises 15 residues. Trimming pared 3 bases from V and 0 bases from J, leaving 11 bases between. The CDR3 DNA is TGTGCCAGCAGTTTTGAGGGGTTCCTGAACACTGAAGCTTTCTTT. Protein sequence: CASSFEGFLNTEAFF.

The chain links TRBV20-1 to TRBJ2-3; 11 nucleotides agree with TRBD1. After removal of 4 bases from V and 2 bases from J, the junction contained 2 bases not matched to a gene. The CDR3 sequence is 14 residues long. CDR1 is DFQATT, CDR2 SNEGSKA, per germline (reference sequence). CDR3 in DNA: TGCAGTGCTACGGACAGGGGGCACACAGATACGCAGTATTTT. This encodes CSATDRGHTDTQYF.

V and J are TRBV7-8 and TRBJ2-7; no firm D call. Germline V gene lookup returns CDR1 SGHVS and CDR2 FQNEAQ. V lost 2 bases, J lost 5 bases, and 16 bases lay in between. This CDR3 is built from 15 residues. Here the CDR3 reads CASSLPWTGVDEQYF. CDR3 sequence (DNA): TGTGCCAGCAGCTTACCTTGGACGGGCGTCGACGAGCAGTACTTC.

This clonotype came up a few times. The chain couples TRBV6-1 to TRBJ1-2; 9 bases line up with TRBD1. Germline V gene data show CDR1 as MNHNS and CDR2 as SASEGT. This CDR3 is built from 15 residues. V lost 6 bases, J lost 4 bases, and 9 bases stayed unmatched. CDR3 protein: CASRRDRAGFYGYTF. CDR3 coding DNA: TGTGCCAGCAGGAGGGACAGGGCAGGGTTCTATGGCTACACCTTC.

The chain recombines TRBV30 with TRBJ1-3; 9 nucleotides line up with TRBD1. V lost 4 bases to trimming and J lost 0 bases; unmatched junction nucleotides: 4. Germline CDR1 and CDR2: GTSNPN and SVGIG (reference sequence). CDR3 size: 15 residues. The CDR3 coding sequence is TGTGCCTGGACGACAGGGGGGTACTCTGGAAACACCATATATTTT. Its protein product is CAWTTGGYSGNTIYF.

The sample holds many counts of this clonotype. The chain carries TRBV6-1 and TRBJ2-7; 7 nucleotides agree with TRBD1. The germline V gene has CDR1 MNHNS and CDR2 SASEGT. The J segment lost 7 bases and the V segment lost 8 bases, leaving 8 bases of the junction unmatched. The CDR3 has 12 residues. The CDR3 loop reads CASGEGAWEQYF. The CDR3 DNA reads TGTGCCAGCGGAGAGGGGGCGTGGGAGCAGTACTTC.

This clonotype came up many times. The chain carries TRBV10-3 and TRBJ1-1, with 12 bases identical to TRBD1. Trimming removed 6 bases from V and 5 bases from J; junction bases left unmatched: 10. The germline gives CDR1 ENHRY, CDR2 SYGVKD. The CDR3 runs 16 residues. The CDR3 is CAIRTGTGGPGTEAFF. In DNA form, the CDR3 reads TGTGCCATCAGAACCGGGACAGGGGGCCCCGGGACTGAAGCTTTCTTT.

This clonotype was seen at least ten times. The chain uses TRBV12-3 or TRBV12-4 and TRBJ2-4; 11 bases are a match to TRBD1. V lost 5 bases and J lost 2; bases outside the gene matches: 5. This CDR3 is built from 16 residues. CDR3 sequence (DNA): TGTGCCAGCAGTCTCGGGACAGGGGGAACCAAAAACATTCAGTACTTC. It yields the protein CASSLGTGGTKNIQYF.

This clonotype has just a few counts. The rearrangement uses TRBV20-1 and TRBJ1-2; D gene uncertain. V dropped 1 base and J dropped 4 bases, with 7 bases sitting between them. The CDR3 is 12 residues long. Germline CDR1 is DFQATT and CDR2 is SNEGSKA (reference sequence). This CDR3 reads CSARVGGYGYTF. CDR3 sequence (DNA): TGCAGTGCTAGAGTAGGTGGCTATGGCTACACCTTC.

The chain carries TRBV27 and TRBJ2-2, with 8 bases identical to TRBD1. The CDR3 consists of 19 residues. Germline V gene data show CDR1 as MNHEY and CDR2 as SMNVEV (reference sequence). Trimming removed 1 base from V and 1 base from J; junction bases left unmatched: 11. The CDR3 sequence: CASSLFLAGGLMNTGELFF. The DNA of the CDR3 is TGTGCCAGCAGTTTATTTCTAGCAGGGGGCTTGATGAACACCGGGGAGCTGTTTTTT.

This chain joins TRBV18 and TRBJ1-1; D remains unclear. V was trimmed by 2 bases and J by 4 bases, leaving 14 bases between them. Germline CDR1 KGHSH, CDR2 LQKENI. The CDR3 spans 15 residues. The CDR3 DNA reads TGTGCCAGCTCACCATTAGGGAAGGCGGGCACTGAAGCTTTCTTT. As protein: CASSPLGKAGTEAFF.

There are many counts of this clonotype. The chain has TRBV27 and TRBJ2-7, with TRBD1 as a possible D gene (6 bases). CDR3 size: 13 residues. Germline lookup yields CDR1 MNHEY and CDR2 SMNVEV (reference sequence). The germline V and J ends were trimmed by 7 bases and 10 bases, with 20 bases remaining between them. The CDR3 loop reads CASISSRTGLQYF. CDR3 nucleotides: TGTGCCAGCATCTCCTCGAGAACAGGGCTTCAGTACTTC.

This clonotype was seen at least ten times. The V gene is TRBV6-5, the J gene TRBJ2-7; D unclear. Germline loops: CDR1 MNHEY, CDR2 SVGAGI. This CDR3 has 14 amino acids. V shed 4 bases and J shed 3 bases, with 13 bases lying between them. The DNA for the CDR3 is TGTGCCAGCAGTTCCGCAACCAGCAGCTACGAGCAGTACTTC. Protein product: CASSSATSSYEQYF.

The genes are TRBV7-2 and TRBJ1-2; TRBD1 matches 9 bases. This CDR3 spans 15 amino acids. V lost 5 bases and J lost 3; bases outside the gene matches: 7. The germline V gene has CDR1 SGHTA and CDR2 FQGNSA. CDR3: CASSPGTGWDYGYTF. CDR3 nucleotides: TGTGCCAGCAGCCCTGGGACAGGGTGGGACTATGGCTACACCTTC.

This clonotype came up many times. The chain uses TRBV11-2 and TRBJ1-6; the match to TRBD1 covers 10 bases. The V gene end was trimmed by 6 bases and the J gene end by 10 bases; junction bases not matched to a gene: 3. The CDR3 runs to 13 residues. Germline values: CDR1 SGHAT, CDR2 FQNNGV. CDR3 sequence reads: CASRDRGDSPLHF. CDR3 in DNA: TGTGCCAGCAGGGACAGGGGGGACTCACCCCTCCACTTT.

The V and J genes are TRBV6-1 and TRBJ2-7, with TRBD1 matching over 9 bases. Germline lookup yields CDR1 MNHNS and CDR2 SASEGT. With V trimmed by 4 bases and J by 6 bases, 10 bases remained unmatched. The CDR3 loop spans 15 amino acids. The CDR3 reads CASSGDRERAREQYF. CDR3 coding DNA: TGTGCCAGCAGTGGGGACAGGGAGAGGGCCCGCGAGCAGTACTTC.

This clonotype has just a few counts. The chain employs TRBV11-2 and TRBJ2-6, with 9 bases aligning to TRBD1. The germline gives CDR1 SGHAT, CDR2 FQNNGV. The CDR3 loop spans 19 amino acids. With 5 bases clipped from V and 0 bases from J, the junction kept 11 bases outside the gene matches. The CDR3 spells CASSDLSTGGISGANVLTF. CDR3 DNA sequence: TGTGCCAGCAGCGACCTTTCGACAGGGGGAATCTCTGGGGCCAACGTCCTGACTTTC.

The V and J genes are TRBV6-2 or TRBV6-3 and TRBJ2-5; D is possibly TRBD2 (5 bases). The V gene's germline CDR1 is MNHEY and CDR2 SVGEGT. CDR3 length: 14 amino acids. The ends were cut back, 5 bases at V and 2 bases at J, with 12 bases in the middle. CDR3 residues: CASSTWEPQETQYF. The DNA for the CDR3 is TGTGCCAGCAGTACCTGGGAGCCACAAGAGACCCAGTACTTC.